Following are 32 T cell receptor beta chains from one sample sequenced in a study of CD8+ T cells in alopecia areata. As the sequencing template, cDNA was produced by extracting RNA and reverse transcribing it. Generated by immunoSEQ multiplex PCR, the TCRdb table keeps only in-frame clones and is missing some. This sample carries roughly 140,000 clones, approximately 49% of them seen once, and the ten largest clones take 0.95% to 1%. Sequenced material: CD4+ T cells sorted from blood, taken at week 0. The origin of the receptors is a human donor with alopecia areata.

The V and J genes are TRBV29-1 and TRBJ2-1; the D is unclear. V dropped 3 bases and J dropped 0 bases, with 9 bases sitting between them. The CDR3 totals 14 residues. In germline, CDR1 is SQVTM, CDR2 ANQGSEA. CDR3 residues: CSVEWQNSYNEQFF. CDR3 coding DNA: TGCAGCGTTGAGTGGCAGAACTCCTACAATGAGCAGTTCTTC.

The chain joins TRBV14 to TRBJ2-4; possible D gene TRBD2, 5 bases. Trimming pared 1 base from V and 11 bases from J, leaving 9 bases between. Germline values: CDR1 SGHDN, CDR2 FVKESK. This CDR3 region has 12 residues. This CDR3 reads CASSQVEAVQYF. The CDR3 DNA is TGTGCCAGCAGCCAAGTCGAAGCGGTTCAGTACTTC. Together with reference TRBV14 and TRBJ2-4, the CDR3 gives the full variable domain: EAGVTQFPSHSVIEKGQTVTLRCDPISGHDNLYWYRRVMGKEIKFLLHFVKESKQDESGMPNNRFLAERTGGTYSTLKVQPAELEDSGVYFCASSQVEAVQYFGAGTRLSVL.

The chain combines TRBV5-4 with TRBJ1-3, with a tentative D call TRBD1 (5 bases). The CDR3 sequence is 14 residues long. V lost 4 bases and J lost 0, with 8 bases in between. Germline lookup yields CDR1 SGHNT and CDR2 YYREEE (reference sequence). The CDR3 region is CASSRGGSGNTIYF. The CDR3 DNA follows: TGTGCCAGCAGCCGGGGGGGCTCTGGAAACACCATATATTTT.

V usage is TRBV7-8 and J usage is TRBJ2-7; D unresolved. The CDR3 is made up of 16 amino acids. Trimming pared 5 bases from V and 6 bases from J, leaving 23 bases between. Per the germline V gene, CDR1 is SGHVS and CDR2 is FQNEAQ. In DNA, the CDR3 is TGTGCCAGCAGCCGCCAACCCCCCGGTCGACCGTTCGAGCAGTACTTC. This gives the protein CASSRQPPGRPFEQYF.

V usage is TRBV5-1 and J usage is TRBJ2-5; TRBD2 matches 13 bases. V lost 4 bases and J lost 5; bases outside the gene matches: 14. The CDR3 contains 18 residues. CDR1 is SGHRS and CDR2 is YFSETQ in the germline V gene. As DNA, the CDR3 is TGCGCCAGCAGCCAGGGGATCGGGACTAGCGGGACCCAGGAGACCCAGTACTTC. Translated, it gives CASSQGIGTSGTQETQYF.

This clone was seen only a few times. The chain combines TRBV5-1 with TRBJ2-5; possible D gene TRBD2, 5 bases. The CDR3 has 13 amino acids. The ends were cut back, 3 bases at V and 5 bases at J, with 11 bases in the middle. In germline, CDR1 is SGHRS, CDR2 YFSETQ. In DNA form, the CDR3 reads TGCGCCAGCAGCTCTGCGGGCGGGGAGACCCAGTACTTC. The encoded protein is CASSSAGGETQYF.

This chain uses TRBV7-7 with TRBJ2-1; perhaps TRBD1 as D (5 bases). The CDR3 runs 13 residues. V dropped 1 base and J dropped 4 bases, with 5 bases sitting between them. Per germline, CDR1 SSHAT and CDR2 FNYEAQ (reference sequence). In nucleotides, the CDR3 is TGTGCCAGCAGCTTAGACAGGTACAATGAGCAGTTCTTC. This gives the protein CASSLDRYNEQFF. The full variable domain, completed using reference TRBV7-7 and TRBJ2-1, is GAGVSQSPRYKVTKRGQDVTLRCDPISSHATLYWYQQALGQGPEFLTYFNYEAQPDKSGLPSDRFSAERPEGSISTLTIQRTEQRDSAMYRCASSLDRYNEQFFGPGTRLTVL.

The CDR3 loop is CATSRDRSGEAFF. In DNA form, the CDR3 reads TGTGCCACCAGCAGGGACCGAAGCGGTGAAGCTTTCTTT. The chain combines TRBV15 with TRBJ1-1; D unclear. The CDR3 extends over 13 amino acids. Germline CDR1 LNHNV, CDR2 YYDKDF (reference sequence). Trimming removed 3 bases from V and 7 bases from J, with 12 bases in between. Combining the CDR3 with reference TRBV15 and TRBJ1-1 gives the whole variable domain DAMVIQNPRYQVTQFGKPVTLSCSQTLNHNVMYWYQQKSSQAPKLLFHYYDKDFNNEADTPDNFQSRRPNTSFCFLDIRSPGLGDTAMYLCATSRDRSGEAFFGQGTRLTVV.

The chain has TRBV14 and TRBJ2-2; D is uncertain. CDR3 size: 15 residues. The germline V and J ends were trimmed by 2 bases and 1 base, with 8 bases remaining between them. Germline CDR1 reads SGHDN; CDR2 reads FVKESK. The CDR3: CASSQLQWNTGELFF. Here the CDR3 DNA reads TGTGCCAGCAGCCAACTACAGTGGAACACCGGGGAGCTGTTTTTT.

This clone has more than one count but fewer than ten. The J gene is TRBJ2-7, the V gene TRBV27; 7 positions agree with TRBD2. From germline, CDR1 is MNHEY and CDR2 SMNVEV (reference sequence). This CDR3 is 13 amino acids long. J gave up 2 bases and V 6 bases, and 4 bases lay outside the gene matches. This CDR3 reads CASRSGVTYEQYF. CDR3 in DNA: TGTGCCAGCAGAAGCGGGGTAACCTACGAGCAGTACTTC.

The sample holds a few counts of this clone. The V call is TRBV20-1, the J call TRBJ2-5; maybe TRBD2 (5 bases). Per germline, CDR1 DFQATT and CDR2 SNEGSKA (reference sequence). The CDR3 covers 11 residues. The germline V and J ends were trimmed by 5 bases and 11 bases, with 15 bases remaining between them. The CDR3 loop reads CSAQVGWEQYF. The CDR3 DNA is TGCAGTGCTCAGGTGGGGTGGGAGCAGTACTTC.

The chain joins TRBV7-9 to TRBJ1-5, with D perhaps matching TRBD1 (6 bases). The CDR3 totals 14 residues. The germline V gene encodes CDR1 SEHNR and CDR2 FQNEAQ (reference sequence). Deletions cut 6 bases from V and 4 bases from J, with 13 bases between. Here the CDR3 reads CASSQGMRNQPQHF. The CDR3 DNA sequence: TGTGCCAGCAGTCAGGGGATGCGAAATCAGCCCCAGCATTTT.

There are a few counts of this clone. V usage is TRBV7-2 and J usage is TRBJ1-2; 8 bases align to TRBD1. Losses at the gene ends were 7 bases for V and 2 bases for J; bases not matched to a gene: 6. CDR1 is SGHTA, CDR2 FQGNSA, per germline. The CDR3 is 14 amino acids. CDR3 nucleotides: TGTGCCAGCAAAGACAGGGGCGAAAACTATGGCTACACCTTC. It is translated as CASKDRGENYGYTF.

The chain employs TRBV4-3 and TRBJ2-5; D might be TRBD1 (5 bases). V was pared by 4 bases and J by 1 base, with 7 bases between. Germline V gene lookup returns CDR1 LGHNA and CDR2 YSLEER. This CDR3 is built from 13 residues. The CDR3 here is CASSPGFQETQYF. The CDR3 region has the DNA TGCGCCAGCAGCCCAGGGTTCCAAGAGACCCAGTACTTC.

The chain uses TRBV5-1 and TRBJ2-5; 11 bases are shared with TRBD2. The germline V gene has CDR1 SGHRS and CDR2 YFSETQ. J gave up 2 bases and V 4 bases, and 10 bases lay outside the gene matches. CDR3 length equals 17 residues. Here the CDR3 DNA reads TGCGCCAGCAGCCCGCCTCAACTAGCGGGAGTGCAAGAGACCCAGTACTTC. Its translation is CASSPPQLAGVQETQYF.

The chain employs TRBV7-9 and TRBJ1-2; D call uncertain. There are 14 residues in the CDR3. V dropped 5 bases and J dropped 4 bases, with 14 bases sitting between them. Germline CDR1 SEHNR, CDR2 FQNEAQ (reference sequence). CDR3 DNA: TGTGCCAGCAGCCTCCCTCAGGAGCCCTATGGCTACACCTTC. Its protein is CASSLPQEPYGYTF.

The V gene is TRBV19, the J gene TRBJ2-7; TRBD2 matches 15 bases. Losses at the gene ends were 4 bases for V and 6 bases for J; bases not matched to a gene: 1. The CDR3 sequence is 14 residues long. Germline lookup yields CDR1 LNHDA and CDR2 SQIVND (reference sequence). CDR3 sequence reads: CASSTGLAGGEQYF. Here the CDR3 DNA reads TGTGCCAGTAGTACGGGACTAGCGGGAGGCGAGCAGTACTTC.

The chain recombines TRBV29-1 with TRBJ2-2; D uncertain. Germline CDR1 SQVTM, CDR2 ANQGSEA. The ends were cut back, 5 bases at V and 1 base at J, with 11 bases in the middle. This CDR3 spans 14 amino acids. The CDR3 coding sequence is TGCAGCGTTTTTAGGGTCGGGAACACCGGGGAGCTGTTTTTT. This codes for CSVFRVGNTGELFF.

The chain links TRBV29-1 to TRBJ2-6; 9 bases are a match to TRBD1. The germline V gene encodes CDR1 SQVTM and CDR2 ANQGSEA. CDR3 length: 17 residues. V was clipped by 5 bases and J by 1 base; unmatched bases: 9. The CDR3 region has the DNA TGCAGCGTTACGACCGGGACAGGGAGTTCTGGGGCCAACGTCCTGACTTTC. Protein product: CSVTTGTGSSGANVLTF.

The chain uses TRBV30 and TRBJ1-5; TRBD1 aligns across 7 bases. The germline gives CDR1 GTSNPN, CDR2 SVGIG (reference sequence). Trimming cost V 0 bases and J 4 bases; bases outside gene matches: 6. The CDR3 consists of 15 residues. The CDR3: CAWSVQGQTNQPQHF. The CDR3 DNA reads TGTGCCTGGAGTGTACAGGGACAGACTAATCAGCCCCAGCATTTT.

In this sample, this clone turned up once. The chain recombines TRBV30 with TRBJ1-5; TRBD1 matches 8 bases. Germline values: CDR1 GTSNPN, CDR2 SVGIG (reference sequence). J was trimmed by 7 bases and V by 0 bases; bases with no gene match: 11. The CDR3 extends over 16 amino acids. Here the CDR3 DNA reads TGTGCCTGGAGTGTACCGGACAGGGATCCTGGGCAGCCCCAGCATTTT. Amino acids: CAWSVPDRDPGQPQHF.

This chain links TRBV7-3 with TRBJ2-2, with TRBD2 identical over 8 bases. CDR3 length equals 14 residues. J gave up 1 base and V 6 bases, and 1 base lay outside the gene matches. CDR1 is SGHTA and CDR2 is FQGTGA in the germline V gene. The CDR3 loop is CASSSGMNTGELFF. CDR3 DNA sequence: TGTGCCAGCAGTAGCGGGATGAACACCGGGGAGCTGTTTTTT.

The chain joins TRBV2 to TRBJ2-3; no clear D. The V and J ends lost 10 bases and 4 bases respectively, with 18 bases between them. The germline gives CDR1 SNHLY, CDR2 FYNNEI. The CDR3 contains 14 residues. The CDR3: CATIEARAADTQYF. The CDR3 nucleotides read TGTGCCACCATCGAGGCTAGAGCAGCAGATACGCAGTATTTT.

This chain joins TRBV30 and TRBJ2-3; 8 bases map to TRBD1. The V gene end was trimmed by 1 base and the J gene end by 6 bases; junction bases not matched to a gene: 6. Looked up from germline, CDR1 is GTSNPN and CDR2 is SVGIG (reference sequence). The CDR3 is 14 residues long. The CDR3 region has the DNA TGTGCCTGGAGTGACAGGGGGAGAGAGGATACGCAGTATTTT. This translates into CAWSDRGREDTQYF.

The chain links TRBV30 to TRBJ1-3; D unresolved. The germline V and J ends were trimmed by 5 bases and 0 bases, with 14 bases remaining between them. The CDR3 totals 15 residues. CDR1 and CDR2 from the germline V gene are GTSNPN and SVGIG (reference sequence). CDR3 coding DNA: TGTGCCTGGGCTCCCAACTTCAGCTCTGGAAACACCATATATTTT. Residues: CAWAPNFSSGNTIYF.

This clone was counted only a few times. J is TRBJ1-1 and V is TRBV19; weak D call: TRBD1 (5 bases). The germline V gene has CDR1 LNHDA and CDR2 SQIVND (reference sequence). V shed 4 bases and J shed 2 bases, with 14 bases lying between them. The CDR3 spans 15 residues. The CDR3 region is CASSKGLGGNTEAFF. DNA for the CDR3: TGTGCCAGTAGTAAGGGGTTAGGTGGTAACACTGAAGCTTTCTTT. The full variable domain, its missing parts supplied by reference TRBV19 and TRBJ1-1, is DGGITQSPKYLFRKEGQNVTLSCEQNLNHDAMYWYRQDPGQGLRLIYYSQIVNDFQKGDIAEGYSVSREKKESFPLTVTSAQKNPTAFYLCASSKGLGGNTEAFFGQGTRLTVV.

In its sample, this clone was seen a few times. The V call is TRBV28, the J call TRBJ2-3, with unresolved D. This CDR3 is 16 amino acids long. The V gene lost 8 bases and the J gene lost 2 bases, with 20 bases spanning the gap. Germline lookup yields CDR1 MDHEN and CDR2 SYDVKM. The CDR3 is CASGSIGRSITDTQYF. The DNA of the CDR3 is TGTGCCAGCGGTTCTATAGGACGGAGTATCACAGATACGCAGTATTTT.

The V gene is TRBV30, the J gene TRBJ2-7, with a weak D call TRBD1 (6 bases). The CDR3 sequence is 14 residues long. The V and J ends lost 0 bases and 2 bases respectively, with 11 bases between them. Germline V gene lookup returns CDR1 GTSNPN and CDR2 SVGIG (reference sequence). The CDR3, as DNA: TGTGCCTGGAGTGTACCGGGACACACCTACGAGCAGTACTTC. The encoded protein is CAWSVPGHTYEQYF.

The chain links TRBV19 to TRBJ1-2; D call uncertain. This CDR3 has 13 residues. Germline V gene sequence: CDR1 LNHDA, CDR2 SQIVND (reference sequence). V was trimmed by 1 base and J by 2 bases, leaving 5 bases between them. CDR3 in DNA: TGTGCCAGTAGTATAGTACGGAACTATGGCTACACCTTC. Translating it yields CASSIVRNYGYTF.

The chain uses TRBV30 and TRBJ1-1; 7 bases align to TRBD1. V was clipped by 1 base and J by 1 base; unmatched bases: 3. Per germline, CDR1 GTSNPN and CDR2 SVGIG (reference sequence). CDR3 length: 14 residues. In DNA form, the CDR3 reads TGTGCCTGGAGTGAACAGGGGTGGAACACTGAAGCTTTCTTT. It specifies CAWSEQGWNTEAFF.

This chain links TRBV27 with TRBJ2-7; maybe TRBD2 (6 bases). Germline CDR1 and CDR2: MNHEY and SMNVEV (reference sequence). V lost 3 bases and J lost 5, with 11 bases in between. CDR3 length: 13 residues. CDR3 residues: CASSFQRGNEQYF. CDR3 nucleotides: TGTGCCAGCAGTTTTCAACGGGGGAACGAGCAGTACTTC.

In its sample, this clone was seen a few times. The V gene is TRBV15, the J gene TRBJ1-2; no firm D call. Trimming left V 4 bases short and J 5 bases short, with 11 bases between. From germline, CDR1 is LNHNV and CDR2 YYDKDF (reference sequence). This CDR3 is 13 amino acids long. Written as DNA, the CDR3 is TGTGCCACCAGCACCGCCTCGGCTTATGGCTACACCTTC. Translated, it gives CATSTASAYGYTF.